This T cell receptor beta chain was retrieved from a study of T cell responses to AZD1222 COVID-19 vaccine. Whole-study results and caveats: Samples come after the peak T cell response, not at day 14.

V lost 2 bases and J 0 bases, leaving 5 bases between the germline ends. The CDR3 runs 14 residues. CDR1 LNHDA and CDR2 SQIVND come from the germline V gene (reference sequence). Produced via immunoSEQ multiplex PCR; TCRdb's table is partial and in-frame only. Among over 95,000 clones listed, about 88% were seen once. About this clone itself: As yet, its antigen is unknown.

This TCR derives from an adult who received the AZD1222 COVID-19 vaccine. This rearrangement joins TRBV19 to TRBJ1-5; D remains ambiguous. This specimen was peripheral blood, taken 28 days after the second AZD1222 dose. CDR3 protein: CASSIKYSNQPQHF. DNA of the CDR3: TGTGCCAGTAGTATAAAGTATAGCAATCAGCCCCAGCATTTT.